The table lists the clone carrying this T cell receptor (beta chain) with a few counts. Its matching antigen is unknown. MiXCR, applied by TCRdb to the 5' RACE reads, yields one record per CDR3 protein. The top ten hold 13% of the sample, which has fewer than 900,000 distinct CDR3 sequences, about 20% seen once. CDR1 is SEHNR, CDR2 FQNEAQ, per germline (reference sequence). CDR3 length: 16 amino acids. V lost 0 bases, J lost 2 bases, and 12 bases lay in between. This sample was included in a study of identical twins. Study conclusions and caveats: Twins showed weaker excess sharing in their beta out-of-frame sequences.

The data were also submitted as part of a second study, on T cells expressing NK-cell markers. From that report: Sorted CD3+CD56-NKG2C+, CD3+CD56+NKG2C+ and CD3+CD56+NKG2C- T cells supplied the TCR beta repertoires.

The receptor's source is a woman between 18 and 29 years old in good health. The V gene is TRBV7-9, the J gene TRBJ2-3, with D tentatively TRBD1 (5 bases). The sequenced sample consisted of PBMCs. Here the CDR3 reads CASSLAGGRDTDTQYF. The DNA of the CDR3 is TGTGCCAGCAGCTTAGCCGGTGGCAGGGACACAGATACGCAGTATTTT.